One and the same sample provided the 30 T cell receptor beta chains below, sequenced in a study of cytomegalovirus exposure and HLA in healthy donors. PCR involved 60 Vbeta and 13 Jbeta primers. The data were produced by immunoSEQ multiplex PCR, yet TCRdb's version contains in-frame clones alone and is incomplete. Of fewer than 110,000 clones in the sample, around 60% were seen once. The specimen sequenced was PBMCs. The receptors come from a woman aged 50 to 65 in good health and CMV-seronegative.

This chain uses TRBV19 with TRBJ1-3; 7 nucleotides agree with TRBD1. CDR3 length equals 15 residues. Germline values: CDR1 LNHDA, CDR2 SQIVND (reference sequence). J gave up 0 bases and V 4 bases, and 3 bases lay outside the gene matches. CDR3 bases: TGTGCCAGTAGTAAGACAGGGCTCTCTGGAAACACCATATATTTT. Translating gives CASSKTGLSGNTIYF. Looking up the rest from reference TRBV19 and TRBJ1-3 gives the full variable domain: DGGITQSPKYLFRKEGQNVTLSCEQNLNHDAMYWYRQDPGQGLRLIYYSQIVNDFQKGDIAEGYSVSREKKESFPLTVTSAQKNPTAFYLCASSKTGLSGNTIYFGEGSWLTVV.

V gene TRBV6-6 combines with J gene TRBJ2-1; 10 bases match TRBD2. V shed 3 bases, J shed 7 bases, and the junction held 6 bases outside the gene matches. Germline CDR1 and CDR2: MNHNY and SVGAGI (reference sequence). This CDR3 spans 15 amino acids. CDR3 sequence reads: CASSYGSSGSNEQFF. CDR3 in DNA: TGTGCCAGCAGTTATGGTTCTAGCGGGAGTAATGAGCAGTTCTTC.

This clone was seen more than once but under ten times. This rearrangement joins TRBV28 to TRBJ2-7, with a weak D call TRBD1 (6 bases). V lost 11 bases and J lost 2, with 13 bases in between. Germline CDR1 reads MDHEN; CDR2 reads SYDVKM. This CDR3 spans 12 amino acids. CDR3 in amino acids: CASQGHTYEQYF. DNA of the CDR3: TGTGCCTCCCAGGGACACACCTACGAGCAGTACTTC.

The chain combines TRBV27 with TRBJ1-2, with TRBD1 identical over 7 bases. The CDR3 runs 15 residues. V lost 2 bases to trimming and J lost 2 bases; unmatched junction nucleotides: 5. From germline, CDR1 is MNHEY and CDR2 SMNVEV (reference sequence). The CDR3 coding sequence is TGTGCCAGCAGTTTACACAGGGGATCAAACTATGGCTACACCTTC. Amino acid sequence: CASSLHRGSNYGYTF.

The gene calls are TRBV6-5 and TRBJ1-3, with D maybe TRBD1 (6 bases). The CDR3 is made up of 14 amino acids. Per the germline V gene, CDR1 is MNHEY and CDR2 is SVGAGI. V was clipped by 6 bases and J by 4 bases, with 13 bases between them. CDR3 bases: TGTGCCAGCAGGTCACAGGGTTCCGGAAACACCATATATTTT. This translates into CASRSQGSGNTIYF.

The chain has TRBV4-2 and TRBJ2-7; D not resolved. This CDR3 is built from 11 residues. Trimming stripped 1 base from V and 4 bases from J, with 2 bases between. In germline, CDR1 is LGHNA, CDR2 YNFKEQ. CDR3 region: CASSQAYEQYF. In nucleotides, the CDR3 is TGTGCCAGCAGCCAAGCATACGAGCAGTACTTC.

This rearrangement joins TRBV5-1 to TRBJ1-4; 7 bases agree with TRBD1. CDR3 length: 18 residues. The V and J ends lost 4 bases and 3 bases, in that order; junction bases with no gene match: 15. CDR1 is SGHRS, CDR2 YFSETQ, per germline. This CDR3 reads CASSGRAGGLMSNEKLFF. The CDR3 nucleotides are TGCGCCAGCAGCGGCCGGGCAGGGGGTCTGATGTCTAATGAAAAACTGTTTTTT. The complete variable domain, with remaining parts taken from reference TRBV5-1 and TRBJ1-4, reads KAGVTQTPRYLIKTRGQQVTLSCSPISGHRSVSWYQQTPGQGLQFLFEYFSETQRNKGNFPGRFSGRQFSNSRSEMNVSTLELGDSALYLCASSGRAGGLMSNEKLFFGSGTQLSVL.

This clone has just a few counts. The V and J genes are TRBV6-5 and TRBJ2-1; D is uncertain. The CDR3 has 13 residues. CDR1 MNHEY and CDR2 SVGAGI come from the germline V gene. V was cut by 6 bases and J by 4 bases, with 10 bases left in between. CDR3 loop: CASRRLRYNEQFF. The DNA for the CDR3 is TGTGCCAGCAGGAGGCTAAGATACAATGAGCAGTTCTTC.

This rearrangement joins TRBV7-9 to TRBJ1-2; 8 nucleotides line up with TRBD1. The junction had 8 bases not matched to a gene; V was cut back by 10 bases and J by 7 bases. Looked up from germline, CDR1 is SEHNR and CDR2 is FQNEAQ (reference sequence). There are 12 residues in the CDR3. In DNA, the CDR3 is TGTGCCACCCGACAGGGGCAGGGTGGCTACACCTTC. It encodes CATRQGQGGYTF.

This clone was counted between two and nine times. This rearrangement joins TRBV10-1 to TRBJ2-3, with a tentative D call TRBD2 (6 bases). Germline assignment: CDR1 WNHNN and CDR2 SYGVQD (reference sequence). Trimming removed 3 bases at V and 2 bases at J, with 9 bases between. This CDR3 contains 14 residues. The chain's CDR3 is CASSDGGDTDTQYF. CDR3 sequence (DNA): TGCGCCAGCAGTGATGGCGGGGACACAGATACGCAGTATTTT.

The genes are TRBV19 and TRBJ2-7; D gene unclear. The V gene lost 6 bases and the J gene lost 1 base, with 13 bases spanning the gap. Germline lookup yields CDR1 LNHDA and CDR2 SQIVND (reference sequence). This CDR3 is 14 amino acids long. CDR3 sequence: CASSTIRSSYEQYF. In DNA, the CDR3 is TGTGCCAGTAGCACCATCCGGTCATCCTACGAGCAGTACTTC.

The chain employs TRBV4-2 and TRBJ2-3, with D perhaps TRBD2 (6 bases). CDR1 LGHNA and CDR2 YNFKEQ come from the germline V gene. The CDR3 has 15 residues. Deletions cut 0 bases from V and 2 bases from J, with 9 bases between. CDR3 in DNA: TGTGCCAGCAGCCAAGATCCGGGAGTCACAGATACGCAGTATTTT. Translated: CASSQDPGVTDTQYF.

This chain joins TRBV9 and TRBJ1-3; a weak D match, TRBD1 (5 bases). This CDR3 is built from 15 residues. The V and J ends lost 0 bases and 2 bases respectively, with 9 bases between them. Germline V lookup: CDR1 SGDLS, CDR2 YYNGEE. CDR3 sequence reads: CASSVGDSTGNTIYF. DNA for the CDR3: TGTGCCAGCAGCGTAGGGGACTCTACTGGAAACACCATATATTTT.

The chain uses TRBV5-1 and TRBJ2-3; TRBD1 aligns across 8 bases. CDR1 is SGHRS and CDR2 is YFSETQ in the germline V gene. The CDR3 totals 15 residues. V gave up 1 base and J gave up 5 bases; unmatched junction bases: 6. DNA for the CDR3: TGCGCCAGCAGCTTGTACCCCAGGGGGCAAGATACGCAGTATTTT. Translating it yields CASSLYPRGQDTQYF.

The V gene is TRBV9, the J gene TRBJ2-1; 11 bases map to TRBD2. The CDR3 has 18 amino acids. V gave up 3 bases and J gave up 9 bases; unmatched junction bases: 17. The germline gives CDR1 SGDLS, CDR2 YYNGEE. CDR3 nucleotide sequence: TGTGCCAGCAGCGACCGACTAGCGGGAATATCCAATCAAGGTGAGCAGTTCTTC. Translating it yields CASSDRLAGISNQGEQFF. Full variable domain (rest looked up from reference TRBV9 and TRBJ2-1): DSGVTQTPKHLITATGQRVTLRCSPRSGDLSVYWYQQSLDQGLQFLIQYYNGEERAKGNILERFSAQQFPDLHSELNLSSLELGDSALYFCASSDRLAGISNQGEQFFGPGTRLTVL.

The J gene is TRBJ2-2, the V gene TRBV27, with D possibly TRBD1 on 6 matching bases. Between the trimmed V and J ends, which lost 3 bases and 1 base, there was a span of 12 bases. This CDR3 is 16 amino acids long. CDR1 is MNHEY, CDR2 SMNVEV, per germline (reference sequence). CDR3 in DNA: TGTGCCAGCAGTTTCAGACAGGTCGGGAACACCGGGGAGCTGTTTTTT. Encoded protein: CASSFRQVGNTGELFF.

The rearrangement links TRBV19 to TRBJ2-5; TRBD1 might be the D (5 bases). This CDR3 has 13 amino acids. Deletions cut 6 bases from V and 5 bases from J, with 13 bases between. Germline CDR1 and CDR2: LNHDA and SQIVND (reference sequence). The CDR3 DNA is TGTGCCAGTAGAAGGACATTCGGCGAGACCCAGTACTTC. Its protein product is CASRRTFGETQYF.

This chain joins TRBV5-4 and TRBJ2-1; 9 bases line up with TRBD1. Losses at the gene ends were 1 base for V and 5 bases for J; bases not matched to a gene: 1. Germline-derived CDR1 and CDR2 are SGHNT and YYREEE (reference sequence). The CDR3 has 14 amino acids. The CDR3 DNA reads TGTGCCAGCAGCTTGAGGACAGGGGACAATGAGCAGTTCTTC. It specifies CASSLRTGDNEQFF.

V is TRBV6-6 and J is TRBJ2-7; a possible D gene is TRBD1 (5 bases). The ends were cut back, 2 bases at V and 5 bases at J, with 16 bases in the middle. The CDR3 spans 15 residues. Germline values: CDR1 MNHNY, CDR2 SVGAGI (reference sequence). The CDR3 DNA sequence: TGTGCCAGCAGTTACGGCAGGGTCGCGTCACACGAGCAGTACTTC. Translation: CASSYGRVASHEQYF.

This rearrangement joins TRBV5-8 to TRBJ2-7; weak D call: TRBD1 (5 bases). The CDR3 spans 14 residues. The germline V gene encodes CDR1 SGHTS and CDR2 YDEGEE. V was shortened by 2 bases and J by 4 bases, with 13 bases between the two germline ends. This CDR3 is CASSFVQVPYEQYF. CDR3 DNA sequence: TGTGCCAGCAGCTTTGTACAGGTTCCTTACGAGCAGTACTTC.

The chain recombines TRBV5-6 with TRBJ1-1, with TRBD1 as a possible D gene (5 bases). The CDR3 spans 15 residues. Trimming stripped 1 base from V and 0 bases from J, with 10 bases between. Germline CDR1 is SGHDT and CDR2 is YYEEEE. CDR3 nucleotides: TGTGCCAGCAGCTTGAGGGCAGGGATGAACACTGAAGCTTTCTTT. It specifies CASSLRAGMNTEAFF.

The genes are TRBV7-2 and TRBJ2-1; 11 bases line up with TRBD2. From germline, CDR1 is SGHTA and CDR2 FQGNSA. With 4 bases clipped from V and 7 bases from J, the junction kept 9 bases outside the gene matches. The CDR3 runs to 16 residues. This chain's CDR3 is CASSSTSGRVRNEQFF. CDR3 sequence (DNA): TGTGCCAGCAGCTCCACTAGCGGGAGAGTAAGAAATGAGCAGTTCTTC.

The rearrangement uses TRBV5-6 and TRBJ2-7; D might be TRBD1 (6 bases). V was trimmed by 4 bases and J by 0 bases, leaving 17 bases between them. This CDR3 region has 16 residues. The V gene's germline CDR1 is SGHDT and CDR2 YYEEEE. In DNA form, the CDR3 reads TGTGCCAGCAGCCGGGACCCCACGGGACACTCCTACGAGCAGTACTTC. It yields the protein CASSRDPTGHSYEQYF.

This chain joins TRBV11-2 and TRBJ2-2; D is ambiguous. The CDR3 runs 13 residues. Per germline, CDR1 SGHAT and CDR2 FQNNGV. The V gene lost 6 bases and the J gene lost 5 bases, with 10 bases spanning the gap. CDR3 nucleotides: TGTGCCAGCAGTCCTTATACTACCGGGGAGCTGTTTTTT. It yields the protein CASSPYTTGELFF.

V and J are TRBV5-1 and TRBJ2-3, with 10 bases identical to TRBD2. Trimming removed 7 bases from V and 2 bases from J; junction bases left unmatched: 4. The CDR3 extends over 14 amino acids. Germline CDR1 SGHRS, CDR2 YFSETQ. CDR3 residues: CASHTSGATDTQYF. CDR3 bases: TGCGCCAGCCATACTAGCGGGGCCACAGATACGCAGTATTTT.

The CDR3 spells CASSEFTGSEKLFF. CDR3 bases: TGTGCCAGCAGTGAATTCACGGGTTCGGAAAAACTGTTTTTT. The genes are TRBV25-1 and TRBJ1-4, with no clear D. V lost 1 base, J lost 8 bases, and 11 bases lay in between. There are 14 residues in the CDR3. Germline CDR1 reads MGHDK; CDR2 reads SYGVNS. Based on the CDR3 plus reference TRBV25-1 and TRBJ1-4, the full variable domain is EADIYQTPRYLVIGTGKKITLECSQTMGHDKMYWYQQDPGMELHLIHYSYGVNSTEKGDLSSESTVSRIRTEHFPLTLESARPSHTSQYLCASSEFTGSEKLFFGSGTQLSVL.

The chain is built from TRBV5-8 and TRBJ2-5; no reliable D call. The CDR3 contains 16 residues. With 4 bases removed from V and 9 bases from J, the gap between germline ends came to 25 bases. Germline V CDR1 and CDR2: SGHTS, YDEGEE. CDR3: CASSALPGRAATAQYF. The CDR3 DNA is TGTGCCAGCAGCGCACTCCCAGGCAGAGCAGCTACGGCCCAGTACTTC.

J is TRBJ2-3 and V is TRBV28; 8 positions agree with TRBD2. The CDR3 runs 19 residues. From germline, CDR1 is MDHEN and CDR2 SYDVKM. Trimming took 4 bases from V and 5 from J; bases not matched to a gene: 20. The CDR3 sequence: CASSSPGLGGNSVGDTQYF. CDR3 in DNA: TGTGCCAGCAGTTCACCGGGACTAGGGGGGAATTCTGTGGGAGATACGCAGTATTTT.

The CDR3 DNA sequence: TGTGCCAGCAGTTCGACTGTCGGTGTCGGGGAGCTGTTTTTT. Residues: CASSSTVGVGELFF. The chain employs TRBV28 and TRBJ2-2; D is ambiguous. The CDR3 covers 14 residues. The ends were cut back, 4 bases at V and 7 bases at J, with 13 bases in the middle. The V gene's germline CDR1 is MDHEN and CDR2 SYDVKM.

This clone occurred a few times. This chain connects TRBV7-4 to TRBJ2-5; TRBD2 matches 9 bases. This CDR3 is built from 14 residues. The V gene's germline CDR1 is SGHVT and CDR2 SQSDAQ. The V segment lost 3 bases and the J segment 3 bases; nucleotides outside the gene matches: 2. The CDR3 spells CASSFGLAKETQYF. In DNA, the CDR3 is TGTGCCAGCAGCTTCGGACTAGCGAAAGAGACCCAGTACTTC.